The rows below give T cell receptor beta chains drawn from one sample of a study of molecular identifiers for immune sequencing clone quantification. TCRdb fed the PCR reads into MiXCR, producing one record per CDR3 protein. The repertoire holds more than 450,000 distinct CDR3 sequences, with around 23% as singletons. Sequences were obtained from naive CD8+ T cells from blood, with Jurkat cell RNA spiked in. The receptors come from a human donor in good health. Some libraries in this study had Jurkat cell RNA spiked in. Each CDR3 is given with its conserved first and last residue. Clone size is shown for a subset of rows, as once, few, many or a class of expanded clone.

16 NA TRBV7-6 CASSPRTVGGSTEAFF
13 NA TRBV20-1 CSARAQEEEKLFF
14 few TRBV7-9 CASSPSRLGIEAFF
17 NA TRBV27 CASSFGGPSGGTDTQYF
14 few TRBV12-3/TRBV12-4 CASSRKGLNTEAFF
15 few TRBV29-1 CSVEDRTSGIPEQFF
15 NA TRBV5-1 CAGSLTPRVEDEQFF
14 few TRBV14 CASSQDHFGNTIYF
15 few TRBV12-3/TRBV12-4 CASSLEGWGIGELFF
15 once TRBV7-9 CASSGADGYQETQYF
17 many TRBV19 CASSISPIRKSNQPQHF
12 NA TRBV11-2 CASSLGAFGYTF
13 NA TRBV13 CASSLLGGNTIYF
13 NA TRBV24-1 CATKGGSTGELFF
16 NA TRBV5-8 CAGNPWAGPSTDTQYF
18 NA TRBV18 CASTPAGRQFLAKNIPYF
14 NA TRBV15 CATSGDHLNAEAFF
15 many TRBV20-1 CSARERTSVDYEQYF
16 few TRBV14 CASSQELAGSTDTQYF
15 NA TRBV9 CASSLGTASSYEQYF
17 many TRBV7-2 CASSPDPGPTSYNEQFF
14 NA TRBV20-1 CSADSGSPSYEQYF
13 NA TRBV6-2/TRBV6-3 CASSVGVLSGYTF
17 NA TRBV4-2 CASSQSRPGRSSYEQYF
15 few TRBV20-1 CSARTSGGPTGELFF
15 many TRBV12-3/TRBV12-4 CASRFGGGITDTQYF
18 few TRBV7-2 CASSLNTERLPTNEKLFF
14 many TRBV7-2 CASSFYKSSYEQYF
13 many TRBV29-1 CSVEGTGAYEQYF
16 NA TRBV7-6 CAGSLDRGGAPYEQYF
13 many TRBV30 CAWSVDSKETQYF
16 NA TRBV13 CASSSRDRGPWYKQYF
14 many TRBV7-2 CASSPLPDGDEQYF
14 NA TRBV11-2 CASSSWGRYNEQFF
17 NA TRBV9 CASSPDVGIQGFTEAFF
18 NA TRBV6-2/TRBV6-3 CASSSRLSSGRAFYEQFF
17 NA TRBV20-1 CSADAGLAPSPTDTQYF
12 few TRBV30 CAWSVQGPEAFF
16 NA TRBV7-6 CASSLGASPGSYEQYF
15 NA TRBV4-3 CASSQGLQGGYEQYF
15 NA TRBV2 CASSVSEETHTEAFF
14 many TRBV6-5 CASNGGRLTDTQYF
16 NA TRBV18 CASSPRLGVRVYEQYF
15 NA TRBV20-1 CSAYRLFSGANVLTF
14 NA TRBV27 CASRTLAYQETQYF
16 few TRBV24-1 CATSDLRGAGTDTQYF
14 many TRBV27 CASSPGKSSYEQYF
13 NA TRBV28 CATLGLAGSEQYF
15 NA TRBV27 CASSLLAGAAYEQYF
13 NA TRBV11-2 CASSEQGHHEQYF
16 many TRBV4-3 CASSQDSRASTDTQYF
13 NA TRBV19 CASSIRGGDAQYF
15 NA TRBV2 CASSDRDSGANVLTF
16 NA TRBV4-1 CASSQVGGEGTDTQYF
14 NA TRBV7-9 CASRQSTGPYEQYF
13 NA TRBV20-1 CGAWTSGSYEQYF
11 many TRBV6-6 CASSYSLEAFF
15 many TRBV7-9 CASSPPGTSFNEQFF
14 NA TRBV4-1 CASSQGPRYEKLFF